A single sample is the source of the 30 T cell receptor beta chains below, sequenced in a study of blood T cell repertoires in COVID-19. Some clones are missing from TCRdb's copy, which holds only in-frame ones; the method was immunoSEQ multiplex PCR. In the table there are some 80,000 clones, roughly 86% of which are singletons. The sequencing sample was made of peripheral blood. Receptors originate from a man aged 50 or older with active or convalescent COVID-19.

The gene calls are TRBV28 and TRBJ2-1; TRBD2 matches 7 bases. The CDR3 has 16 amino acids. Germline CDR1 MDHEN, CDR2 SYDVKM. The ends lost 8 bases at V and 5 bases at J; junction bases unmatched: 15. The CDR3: CASVPRPGRGDNEQFF. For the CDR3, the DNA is TGTGCCAGCGTTCCCCGCCCGGGACGGGGGGACAATGAGCAGTTCTTC.

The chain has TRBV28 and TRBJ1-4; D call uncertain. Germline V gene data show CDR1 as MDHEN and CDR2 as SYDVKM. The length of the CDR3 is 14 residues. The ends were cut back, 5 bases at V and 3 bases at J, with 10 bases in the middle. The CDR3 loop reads CASSLRHPNEKLFF. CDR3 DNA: TGTGCCAGCAGTCTGCGACACCCTAATGAAAAACTGTTTTTT.

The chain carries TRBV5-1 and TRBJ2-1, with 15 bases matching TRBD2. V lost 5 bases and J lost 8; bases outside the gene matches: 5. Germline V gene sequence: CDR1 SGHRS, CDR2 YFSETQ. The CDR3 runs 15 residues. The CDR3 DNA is TGCGCCAGCAGTTCCGGACTAGCGGGGGGGCATGAGCAGTTCTTC. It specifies CASSSGLAGGHEQFF.

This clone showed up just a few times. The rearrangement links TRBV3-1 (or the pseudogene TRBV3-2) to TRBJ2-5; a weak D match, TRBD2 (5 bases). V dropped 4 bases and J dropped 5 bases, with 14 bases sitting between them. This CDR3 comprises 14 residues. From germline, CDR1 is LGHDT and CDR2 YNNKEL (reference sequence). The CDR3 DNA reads TGTGCCAGCAGCCGATTGCCGTCTAGCGAGACCCAGTACTTC. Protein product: CASSRLPSSETQYF.

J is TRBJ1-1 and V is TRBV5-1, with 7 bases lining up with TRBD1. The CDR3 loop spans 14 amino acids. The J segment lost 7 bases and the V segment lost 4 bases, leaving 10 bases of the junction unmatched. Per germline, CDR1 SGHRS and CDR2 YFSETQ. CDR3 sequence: CASSRGQQVNEAFF. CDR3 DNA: TGCGCCAGCAGCCGGGGACAGCAAGTGAATGAAGCTTTCTTT.

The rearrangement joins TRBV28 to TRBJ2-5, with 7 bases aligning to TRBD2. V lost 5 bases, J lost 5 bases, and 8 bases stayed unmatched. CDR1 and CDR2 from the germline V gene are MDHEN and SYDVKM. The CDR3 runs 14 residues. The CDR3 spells CASSPLAGRETQYF. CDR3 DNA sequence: TGTGCCAGCAGTCCATTAGCGGGCCGGGAGACCCAGTACTTC.

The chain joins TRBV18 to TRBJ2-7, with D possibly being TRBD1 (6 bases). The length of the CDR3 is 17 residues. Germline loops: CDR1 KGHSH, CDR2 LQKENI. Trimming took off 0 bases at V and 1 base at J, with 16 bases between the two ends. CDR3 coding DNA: TGTGCCAGCTCACCACCCAGTGGCGGCAGGGGATCCTACGAGCAGTACTTC. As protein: CASSPPSGGRGSYEQYF.

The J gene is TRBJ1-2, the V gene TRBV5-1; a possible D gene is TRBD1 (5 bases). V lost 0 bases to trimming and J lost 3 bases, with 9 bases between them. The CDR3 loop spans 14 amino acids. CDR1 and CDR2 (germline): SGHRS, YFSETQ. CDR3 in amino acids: CASSLGGGDYGYTF. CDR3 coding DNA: TGCGCCAGCAGCTTGGGCGGGGGTGACTATGGCTACACCTTC.

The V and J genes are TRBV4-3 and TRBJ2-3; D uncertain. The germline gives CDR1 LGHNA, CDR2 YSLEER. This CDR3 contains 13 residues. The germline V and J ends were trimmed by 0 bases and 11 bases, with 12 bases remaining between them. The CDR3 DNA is TGCGCCAGCAGCCAAGATGCAGCATCAGGGCAGTATTTT. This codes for CASSQDAASGQYF.

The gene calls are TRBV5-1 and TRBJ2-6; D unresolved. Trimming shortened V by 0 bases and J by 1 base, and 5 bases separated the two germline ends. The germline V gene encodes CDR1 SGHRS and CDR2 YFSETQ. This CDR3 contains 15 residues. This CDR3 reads CASSLAVSGANVLTF. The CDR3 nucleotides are TGCGCCAGCAGCTTGGCCGTATCTGGGGCCAACGTCCTGACTTTC.

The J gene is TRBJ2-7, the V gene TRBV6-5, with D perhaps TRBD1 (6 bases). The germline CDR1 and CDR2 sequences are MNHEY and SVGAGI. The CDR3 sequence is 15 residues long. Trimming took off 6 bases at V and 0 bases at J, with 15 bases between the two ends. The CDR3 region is CASRPGTTSSYEQYV. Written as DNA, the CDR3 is TGTGCCAGCAGACCCGGGACAACGAGCTCCTACGAGCAGTACGTC.

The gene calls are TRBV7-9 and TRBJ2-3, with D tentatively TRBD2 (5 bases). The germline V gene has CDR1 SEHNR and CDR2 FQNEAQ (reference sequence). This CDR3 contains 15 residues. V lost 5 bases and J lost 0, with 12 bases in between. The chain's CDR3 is CASSPQERSTDTQYF. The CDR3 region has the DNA TGTGCCAGCAGCCCCCAGGAGCGGAGCACAGATACGCAGTATTTT.

The CDR3 protein is CAWSDRANTEAFF. CDR3 nucleotides: TGTGCCTGGTCGGACAGGGCGAACACTGAAGCTTTCTTT. The chain carries TRBV30 and TRBJ1-1, with TRBD1 matching 8 bases. The CDR3 length is 13 residues. Germline V lookup: CDR1 GTSNPN, CDR2 SVGIG (reference sequence). V shed 5 bases and J 1 base; nucleotides not matched to a gene: 3.

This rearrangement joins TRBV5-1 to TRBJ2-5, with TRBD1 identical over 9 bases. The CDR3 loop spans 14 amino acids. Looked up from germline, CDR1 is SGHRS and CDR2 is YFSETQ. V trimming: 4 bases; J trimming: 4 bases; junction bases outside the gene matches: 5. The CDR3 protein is CASSTGTGTETQYF. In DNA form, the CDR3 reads TGCGCCAGCAGCACCGGGACAGGGACAGAGACCCAGTACTTC.

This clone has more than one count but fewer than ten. The CDR3 DNA reads as TGTGCCACCAGTGCTGTCTCCGGGACAGGGGCTGCAGATACGCAGTATTTT. Its translation: CATSAVSGTGAADTQYF. V usage is TRBV24-1 and J usage is TRBJ2-3, with TRBD1 identical over 10 bases. The V segment lost 5 bases and the J segment 4 bases; nucleotides outside the gene matches: 11. This CDR3 comprises 17 residues. Germline V lookup: CDR1 KGHDR, CDR2 SFDVKD.

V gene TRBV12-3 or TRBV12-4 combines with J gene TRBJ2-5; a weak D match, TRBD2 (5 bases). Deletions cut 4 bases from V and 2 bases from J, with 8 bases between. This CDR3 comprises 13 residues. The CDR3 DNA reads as TGTGCCAGCAGTTCCCCGGGGCAAGAGACCCAGTACTTC. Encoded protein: CASSSPGQETQYF.

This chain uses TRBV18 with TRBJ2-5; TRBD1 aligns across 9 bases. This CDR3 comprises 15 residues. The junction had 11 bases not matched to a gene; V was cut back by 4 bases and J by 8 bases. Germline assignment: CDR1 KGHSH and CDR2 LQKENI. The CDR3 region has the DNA TGTGCCAGCTCACAAACACCGGGACAGGGAGGAACCCAGTACTTC. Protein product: CASSQTPGQGGTQYF. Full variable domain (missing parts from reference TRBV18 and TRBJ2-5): NAGVMQNPRHLVRRRGQEARLRCSPMKGHSHVYWYRQLPEEGLKFMVYLQKENIIDESGMPKERFSAEFPKEGPSILRIQQVVRGDSAAYFCASSQTPGQGGTQYFGPGTRLLVL.

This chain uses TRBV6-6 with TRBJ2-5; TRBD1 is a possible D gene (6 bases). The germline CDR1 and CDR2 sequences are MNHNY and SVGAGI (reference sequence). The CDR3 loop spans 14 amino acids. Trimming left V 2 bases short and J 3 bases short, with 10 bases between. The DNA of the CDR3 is TGTGCCAGCAGTTACGGGACACGGAAAGAGACCCAGTACTTC. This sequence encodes CASSYGTRKETQYF.

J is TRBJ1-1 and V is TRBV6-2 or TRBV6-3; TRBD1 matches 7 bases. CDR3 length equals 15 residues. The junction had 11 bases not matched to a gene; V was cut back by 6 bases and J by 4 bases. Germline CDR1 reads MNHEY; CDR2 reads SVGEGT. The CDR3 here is CASSPRWTGGTEAFF. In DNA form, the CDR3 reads TGTGCCAGCAGCCCGAGGTGGACAGGAGGCACTGAAGCTTTCTTT.

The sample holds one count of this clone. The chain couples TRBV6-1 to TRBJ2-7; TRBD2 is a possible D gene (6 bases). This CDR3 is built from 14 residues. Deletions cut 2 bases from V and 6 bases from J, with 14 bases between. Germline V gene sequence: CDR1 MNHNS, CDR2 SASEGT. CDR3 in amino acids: CASSEYPRGGEQYV. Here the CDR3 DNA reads TGTGCCAGCAGTGAATACCCGCGGGGCGGCGAGCAGTACGTC.

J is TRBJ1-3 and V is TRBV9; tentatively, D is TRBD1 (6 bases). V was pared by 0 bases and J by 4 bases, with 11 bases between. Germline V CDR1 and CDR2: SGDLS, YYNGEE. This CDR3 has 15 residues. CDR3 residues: CASSVAAGAGNTIYF. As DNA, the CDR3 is TGTGCCAGCAGCGTAGCGGCAGGGGCCGGAAACACCATATATTTT. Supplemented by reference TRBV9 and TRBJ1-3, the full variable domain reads DSGVTQTPKHLITATGQRVTLRCSPRSGDLSVYWYQQSLDQGLQFLIQYYNGEERAKGNILERFSAQQFPDLHSELNLSSLELGDSALYFCASSVAAGAGNTIYFGEGSWLTVV.

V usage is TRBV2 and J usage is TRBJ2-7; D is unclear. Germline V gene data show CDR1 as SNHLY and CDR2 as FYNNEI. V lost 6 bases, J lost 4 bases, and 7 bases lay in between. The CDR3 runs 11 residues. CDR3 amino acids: CASSLGYEQYV. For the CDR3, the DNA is TGTGCCAGCAGCCTCGGTTACGAGCAGTACGTC.

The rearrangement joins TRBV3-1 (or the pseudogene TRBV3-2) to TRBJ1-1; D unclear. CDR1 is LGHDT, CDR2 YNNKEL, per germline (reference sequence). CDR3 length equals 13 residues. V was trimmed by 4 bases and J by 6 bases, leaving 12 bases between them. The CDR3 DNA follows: TGTGCCAGCAGCCCCCCAGCAGGCCCTGAAGCTTTCTTT. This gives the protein CASSPPAGPEAFF.

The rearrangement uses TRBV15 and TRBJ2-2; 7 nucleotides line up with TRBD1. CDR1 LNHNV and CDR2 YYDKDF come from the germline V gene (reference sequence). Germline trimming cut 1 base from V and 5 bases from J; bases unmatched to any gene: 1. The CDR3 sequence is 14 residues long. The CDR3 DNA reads TGTGCCACCAGCAGAGGGACAGGTACCGGGGAGCTGTTTTTT. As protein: CATSRGTGTGELFF.

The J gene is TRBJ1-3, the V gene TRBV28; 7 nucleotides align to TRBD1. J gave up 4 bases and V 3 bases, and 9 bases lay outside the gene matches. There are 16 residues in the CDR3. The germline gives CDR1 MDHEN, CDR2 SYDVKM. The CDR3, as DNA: TGTGCCAGCAGTTTTCCCAACACAGGGGTCGGAAACACCATATATTTT. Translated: CASSFPNTGVGNTIYF.

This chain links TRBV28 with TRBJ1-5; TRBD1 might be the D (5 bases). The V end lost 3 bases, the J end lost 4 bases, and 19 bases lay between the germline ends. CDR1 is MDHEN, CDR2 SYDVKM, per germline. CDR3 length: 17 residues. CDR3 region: CASSFPFRDLGNQPQHF. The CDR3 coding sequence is TGTGCCAGCAGTTTTCCCTTCAGGGACTTAGGTAATCAGCCCCAGCATTTT.

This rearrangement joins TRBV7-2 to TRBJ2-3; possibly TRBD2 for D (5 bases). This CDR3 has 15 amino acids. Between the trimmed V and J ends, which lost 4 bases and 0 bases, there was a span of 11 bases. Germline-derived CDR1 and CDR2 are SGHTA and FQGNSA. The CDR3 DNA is TGTGCCAGCAGCTCAAGACTAACTAGCACAGATACGCAGTATTTT. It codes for CASSSRLTSTDTQYF.

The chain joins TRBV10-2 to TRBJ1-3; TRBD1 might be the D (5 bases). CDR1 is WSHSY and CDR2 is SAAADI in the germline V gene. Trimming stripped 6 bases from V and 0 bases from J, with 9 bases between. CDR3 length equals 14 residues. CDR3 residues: CASSGGGSGNTIYF. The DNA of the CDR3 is TGCGCCAGCAGCGGCGGGGGCTCTGGAAACACCATATATTTT.

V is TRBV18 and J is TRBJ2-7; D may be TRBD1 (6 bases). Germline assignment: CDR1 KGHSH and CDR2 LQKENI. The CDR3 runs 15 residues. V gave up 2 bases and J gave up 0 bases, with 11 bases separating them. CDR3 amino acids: CASSPARTASYEQYF. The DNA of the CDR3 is TGTGCCAGCTCACCAGCCCGGACAGCCTCCTACGAGCAGTACTTC.

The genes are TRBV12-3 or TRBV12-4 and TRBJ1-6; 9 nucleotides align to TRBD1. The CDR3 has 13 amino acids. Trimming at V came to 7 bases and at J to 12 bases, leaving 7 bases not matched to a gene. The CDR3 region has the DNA TGTGCCAGCAACCCGGGACAGGGATTACCCCTCCACTTT. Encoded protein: CASNPGQGLPLHF.